A single sample gave rise to the 18 T cell receptor beta chains below, sequenced in a study of regulatory T cells in long-lasting Graves disease. Time point specified: persistent/refractory GD, antithyroid drugs over 5 years with positive TRAb. From RNA extracted from PBMCs, the TCR library was made. Combining iRepertoire HTBI primers with Arm-PCR of CDR3 regions, the authors built TCR beta libraries. TCRdb reprocessed the multiplex PCR reads with MiXCR, giving one entry per CDR3 protein. This sample has 700,000 or so distinct CDR3 sequences, with about 30% found just once. Sequenced here: peripheral blood mononuclear cells (PBMCs), sampled when the disease was refractory, from a patient treated with antithyroid drugs. These receptors originate from a female donor with Graves disease.

This sequence joins TRBV7-9 and TRBJ2-5; no reliable D call. CDR1 and CDR2 (germline): SEHNR, FQNEAQ (reference sequence). The ends were cut back, 6 bases at V and 0 bases at J, with 11 bases in the middle. The CDR3 runs to 14 residues. CDR3 in amino acids: CASRSQRYQETQYF. For the CDR3, the DNA is TGTGCCAGCAGAAGCCAGAGATACCAAGAGACCCAGTACTTC.

This clonotype was observed a handful of times. The chain carries TRBV7-6 and TRBJ1-1, with unresolved D. Trimming cost V 5 bases and J 5 bases, with 18 bases left between them. Germline V gene lookup returns CDR1 SGHVS and CDR2 FNYEAQ. CDR3 length: 15 residues. CDR3 nucleotide sequence: TGTGCCAGCAGCCACCCGGGTGTTGTCGGGACTGAAGCTTTCTTT. This translates into CASSHPGVVGTEAFF. The entire variable domain, with the rest obtained from reference TRBV7-6 and TRBJ1-1, is as follows: GAGVSQSPRYKVTKRGQDVALRCDPISGHVSLYWYRQALGQGPEFLTYFNYEAQQDKSGLPNDRFSAERPEGSISTLTIQRTEQRDSAMYRCASSHPGVVGTEAFFGQGTRLTVV.

The V call is TRBV20-1, the J call TRBJ2-2; 12 bases map to TRBD1. V shed 6 bases and J 7 bases; nucleotides not matched to a gene: 6. This CDR3 has 14 residues. Germline assignment: CDR1 DFQATT and CDR2 SNEGSKA (reference sequence). DNA of the CDR3: TGCAGTGCGGGACAGGGGGCGCAAGGCGGGGAGCTGTTTTTT. Its protein is CSAGQGAQGGELFF.

The chain joins TRBV6-5 to TRBJ1-1; perhaps TRBD1 as D (6 bases). Between the trimmed V and J ends, which lost 2 bases and 5 bases, there was a span of 21 bases. From germline, CDR1 is MNHEY and CDR2 SVGAGI. The CDR3 length is 17 residues. CDR3 protein: CASSYPKFGGGTTEAFF. In nucleotides, the CDR3 is TGTGCCAGCAGTTACCCCAAGTTCGGGGGCGGTACGACTGAAGCTTTCTTT.

This clonotype occurred many times. The chain couples TRBV11-1 to TRBJ2-6; tentatively, D is TRBD1 (5 bases). The ends were cut back, 4 bases at V and 0 bases at J, with 13 bases in the middle. Germline loops: CDR1 SGHAT, CDR2 FQDESV (reference sequence). This CDR3 has 17 amino acids. As DNA, the CDR3 is TGTGCCAGCAGCTACCAGACAGTAGGCTCTGGGGCCAACGTCCTGACTTTC. This translates into CASSYQTVGSGANVLTF.

This clonotype was seen only a few times. V is TRBV12-3 or TRBV12-4 and J is TRBJ1-2; D gene uncertain. The CDR3 length is 16 residues. Trimming took 2 bases from V and 1 from J, leaving 14 bases between them. The CDR3 DNA sequence: TGTGCCAGCAGTTTAAAAGGTCAAGGGCTTAACTATGGCTACACCTTC. Protein product: CASSLKGQGLNYGYTF.

A few counts support this clonotype. V is TRBV6-2 or TRBV6-3 and J is TRBJ1-6; 8 bases map to TRBD1. CDR3 size: 15 residues. CDR1 MNHEY and CDR2 SVGEGT come from the germline V gene. Trimming cost V 5 bases and J 8 bases; bases outside gene matches: 8. In nucleotides, the CDR3 is TGTGCCAGCAGTGAACGACAGGGGTCCCATTCACCCCTCCACTTT. Its protein product is CASSERQGSHSPLHF.

The CDR3 coding sequence is TGTGCCAGCTCATCCGTCAGGGACACTGAAGCTTTCTTT. Protein: CASSSVRDTEAFF. The rearrangement links TRBV18 to TRBJ1-1; tentative D call: TRBD1 (5 bases). Between the trimmed V and J ends, which lost 5 bases and 3 bases, there was a span of 10 bases. Germline CDR1 is KGHSH and CDR2 is LQKENI. The CDR3 length is 13 residues.

This clonotype showed up just a few times. As DNA, the CDR3 is TGTGCCAGCAGGTCCCAGGGGGCATGGAATTCACCCCTCCACTTT. Protein: CASRSQGAWNSPLHF. The chain joins TRBV12-3 or TRBV12-4 to TRBJ1-6, with 8 bases lining up with TRBD1. Germline trimming cut 6 bases from V and 7 bases from J; bases unmatched to any gene: 8. This CDR3 is built from 15 residues.

The genes are TRBV4-2 and TRBJ2-6, with D perhaps given as TRBD1 or TRBD2 (5 bases each). Between the trimmed V and J ends, which lost 0 bases and 0 bases, there was a span of 18 bases. Germline assignment: CDR1 LGHNA and CDR2 YNFKEQ. CDR3 size: 20 residues. Written as DNA, the CDR3 is TGTGCCAGCAGCCAAGATCTGAGGGCAGGGTCGAGCTCTGGGGCCAACGTCCTGACTTTC. Its protein product is CASSQDLRAGSSSGANVLTF.

The V gene is TRBV5-1, the J gene TRBJ2-2, with a possible D match to TRBD2 (6 bases). The CDR3 has 14 residues. V was clipped by 4 bases and J by 6 bases, with 13 bases between them. Germline CDR1 and CDR2: SGHRS and YFSETQ. The CDR3 loop is CASSEGLLSGELFF. The CDR3 coding sequence is TGCGCCAGCAGCGAGGGACTCCTGTCCGGGGAGCTGTTTTTT.

The table lists this clonotype with a few counts. J is TRBJ2-2 and V is TRBV11-2, with D possibly being TRBD1 (5 bases). Germline assignment: CDR1 SGHAT and CDR2 FQNNGV. V was cut by 3 bases and J by 3 bases, with 14 bases left in between. This CDR3 has 16 amino acids. The CDR3, as DNA: TGTGCCAGCAGCTTCCTCGGCCAGGGTGACACCGGGGAGCTGTTTTTT. It encodes CASSFLGQGDTGELFF.

This clonotype showed up just a few times. The chain combines TRBV5-5 with TRBJ2-7; possibly TRBD1 for D (5 bases). The CDR3 is made up of 18 amino acids. With 0 bases removed from V and 4 bases from J, the gap between germline ends came to 23 bases. The germline V gene has CDR1 SGHKS and CDR2 YYEKEE (reference sequence). The CDR3 bases are TGTGCCAGCAGCTTGGCCCGGACACCTGACGCCCGCCGTTACGAGCAGTACTTC. Protein: CASSLARTPDARRYEQYF.

This clonotype was recorded many times. The gene calls are TRBV28 and TRBJ1-2; tentative D call: TRBD1 (6 bases). CDR1 is MDHEN, CDR2 SYDVKM, per germline. Trimming removed 4 bases at V and 0 bases at J, with 15 bases between. The CDR3 is made up of 16 amino acids. In DNA, the CDR3 is TGTGCCAGCAGTTCGGGCAGGGGCCTTTCTAACTATGGCTACACCTTC. It codes for CASSSGRGLSNYGYTF.

The chain uses TRBV6-5 and TRBJ1-1; D remains ambiguous. V shed 0 bases and J shed 7 bases, with 12 bases lying between them. CDR1 and CDR2 (germline): MNHEY, SVGAGI. This CDR3 is 14 amino acids long. The CDR3 loop is CASSYSGSKVEAFF. The CDR3 DNA follows: TGTGCCAGCAGTTACTCTGGCAGCAAGGTTGAAGCTTTCTTT.

The rearrangement joins TRBV7-9 to TRBJ2-5; unclear D gene. The CDR3 totals 17 residues. The germline CDR1 and CDR2 sequences are SEHNR and FQNEAQ (reference sequence). V was cut by 3 bases and J by 4 bases, with 21 bases left in between. CDR3 residues: CASSFVVGLTRGETQYF. The DNA for the CDR3 is TGTGCCAGCAGCTTTGTAGTCGGTCTAACCAGAGGAGAGACCCAGTACTTC.

As regards this clonotype: A junction boundary mismatches the germline segment, possibly from a read error. The chain joins TRBV6-2 or TRBV6-3 to TRBJ2-2; D is perhaps TRBD2 (6 bases). The V gene's germline CDR1 is MNHEY and CDR2 SVGEGT. This CDR3 comprises 14 residues. In nucleotides, the CDR3 is TGTGCCAGCAGTTACCTAGCGTACACCGGGGAGCTGCTTTTT. Encoded protein: CASSYLAYTGELLF.

This chain connects TRBV13 to TRBJ1-1, with a possible D match to TRBD1 (5 bases). Germline V CDR1 and CDR2: PRHDT, FYEKMQ (reference sequence). Trimming removed 1 base at V and 2 bases at J, with 11 bases between. This CDR3 has 15 amino acids. The CDR3 is CASSLVWGLNTEAFF. The CDR3 region has the DNA TGTGCCAGCAGCTTAGTCTGGGGACTCAACACTGAAGCTTTCTTT.